The 18 T cell receptor beta chains reported below all come from one sample, sequenced in a study of blood T cell repertoires in COVID-19 (TCRdb year 2020). The receptor library was made with the immunoSEQ multiplex PCR assay. TCRdb holds this immuneACCESS table with in-frame rearrangements only. Some clones are missing; in checked studies, unresolved V genes explain under half, and the rest has no known cause. The sample has roughly 230,000 clones on record, about 87% of them singletons. Around 1.6% of the sample goes to the ten largest clones. The sequenced sample was peripheral blood. The source is a man between 65 and 79 years old with acute or convalescent COVID-19.

V usage is TRBV6-5 and J usage is TRBJ1-1; D uncertain. The CDR3 has 11 amino acids. The V gene's germline CDR1 is MNHEY and CDR2 SVGAGI. V was shortened by 6 bases and J by 1 base, with 3 bases between the two germline ends. The CDR3 here is CASRRNTEAFF. The CDR3 DNA reads as TGTGCCAGCAGGAGGAACACTGAAGCTTTCTTT.

This chain joins TRBV4-1 and TRBJ1-2, with TRBD1 as a possible D gene (6 bases). V was trimmed by 3 bases and J by 3 bases, leaving 17 bases between them. The CDR3 sequence is 16 residues long. The germline CDR1 and CDR2 sequences are MGHRA and YSYEKL. This CDR3 reads CASSQNNRATDYGYTF. The CDR3 coding sequence is TGCGCCAGCAGCCAGAACAACAGGGCCACGGACTATGGCTACACCTTC.

V and J are TRBV4-2 and TRBJ2-3; TRBD2 matches 14 bases. Trimming at V came to 0 bases and at J to 4 bases, leaving 15 bases not matched to a gene. This CDR3 comprises 21 residues. Per germline, CDR1 LGHNA and CDR2 YNFKEQ. The CDR3 spells CASSQEAMVTSGRAGADTQYF. DNA of the CDR3: TGTGCCAGCAGCCAAGAGGCCATGGTGACTAGCGGGAGGGCCGGCGCAGATACGCAGTATTTT.

The rearrangement links TRBV5-5 to TRBJ2-1, with D perhaps matching TRBD2 (6 bases). The CDR3 totals 13 residues. Trimming left V 9 bases short and J 7 bases short, with 17 bases between. The germline gives CDR1 SGHKS, CDR2 YYEKEE (reference sequence). CDR3 protein: CATSGVWGNEQFF. The CDR3, as DNA: TGTGCCACCTCGGGAGTGTGGGGGAATGAGCAGTTCTTC. The full variable domain, completed using reference TRBV5-5 and TRBJ2-1, is DAGVTQSPTHLIKTRGQQVTLRCSPISGHKSVSWYQQVLGQGPQFIFQYYEKEERGRGNFPDRFSARQFPNYSSELNVNALLLGDSALYLCATSGVWGNEQFFGPGTRLTVL.

As concerns this clone: One junction end disagrees with the germline gene, perhaps due to a read error. This rearrangement joins TRBV2 to TRBJ2-1; 9 nucleotides line up with TRBD2. CDR1 SNHLY and CDR2 FYNNEI come from the germline V gene. This CDR3 is 12 amino acids long. The DNA for the CDR3 is TGTGTCAGCGGGAGGTCCTACAATGAGCAGTTCTTC. Translation gives CVSGRSYNEQFF.

The rearrangement joins TRBV5-1 to TRBJ1-4, with D possibly being TRBD1 (6 bases). The V gene lost 0 bases and the J gene lost 3 bases, with 12 bases spanning the gap. CDR1 SGHRS and CDR2 YFSETQ come from the germline V gene. The CDR3 loop spans 16 amino acids. The chain's CDR3 is CASSLGWTVSNEKLFF. CDR3 DNA sequence: TGCGCCAGCAGCTTGGGTTGGACAGTCTCTAATGAAAAACTGTTTTTT.

The chain joins TRBV4-1 to TRBJ2-5, with D perhaps TRBD2 (6 bases). CDR3 size: 16 residues. Germline V gene lookup returns CDR1 MGHRA and CDR2 YSYEKL. The V end was cut by 3 bases, the J end by 5 bases, with 19 bases between. CDR3 region: CASSQGDTAGRETQYF. In DNA form, the CDR3 reads TGCGCCAGCAGCCAGGGCGATACGGCAGGGAGGGAGACCCAGTACTTC.

CDR3 DNA sequence: TGTGCCAGCTCACCTGTGGGCCACTCGAACACCGGGGAGCTGTTTTTT. It codes for CASSPVGHSNTGELFF. This chain links TRBV18 with TRBJ2-2; no firm D call. This CDR3 spans 16 amino acids. Trimming cost V 3 bases and J 0 bases, with 11 bases left between them. Germline V CDR1 and CDR2: KGHSH, LQKENI.

V gene TRBV15 combines with J gene TRBJ1-3; D is perhaps TRBD1 (5 bases). Trimming cost V 5 bases and J 0 bases, with 8 bases left between them. The CDR3 contains 14 residues. The germline V gene encodes CDR1 LNHNV and CDR2 YYDKDF (reference sequence). The CDR3 spells CATSSGGSGNTIYF. The CDR3 coding sequence is TGTGCCACCAGCTCCGGGGGCTCTGGAAACACCATATATTTT.

The V gene is TRBV27, the J gene TRBJ1-2; 10 nucleotides line up with TRBD1. Losses at the gene ends were 4 bases for V and 5 bases for J; bases not matched to a gene: 4. In germline, CDR1 is MNHEY, CDR2 SMNVEV (reference sequence). The CDR3 covers 14 residues. Here the CDR3 DNA reads TGTGCCAGCAGTTACAGACAGGGGGCGTATGGCTACACCTTC. Encoded protein: CASSYRQGAYGYTF.

This clone has only one observation. The chain uses TRBV5-1 and TRBJ1-2, with TRBD1 matching 9 bases. The V segment lost 0 bases and the J segment 3 bases; nucleotides outside the gene matches: 12. The germline V gene has CDR1 SGHRS and CDR2 YFSETQ. The CDR3 spans 18 residues. This CDR3 reads CASSLDRPGTGNYYGYTF. In DNA form, the CDR3 reads TGCGCCAGCAGCTTGGATCGCCCGGGGACAGGGAACTACTATGGCTACACCTTC.

The chain has TRBV7-8 and TRBJ1-1; D is unresolved. Per the germline V gene, CDR1 is SGHVS and CDR2 is FQNEAQ. V lost 3 bases and J 0 bases, leaving 8 bases between the germline ends. The CDR3 covers 14 residues. This chain's CDR3 is CASSFRTLNTEAFF. Here the CDR3 DNA reads TGTGCCAGCAGCTTCCGAACTTTGAACACTGAAGCTTTCTTT.

The rearrangement links TRBV5-4 to TRBJ2-5, with D possibly matching TRBD2 (7 bases). The germline CDR1 and CDR2 sequences are SGHNT and YYREEE (reference sequence). This CDR3 is 16 amino acids long. V was pared by 4 bases and J by 2 bases, with 18 bases between. CDR3 residues: CASSPIKGGAQETQYF. The CDR3, as DNA: TGTGCCAGCAGCCCTATCAAGGGGGGGGCGCAAGAGACCCAGTACTTC. The entire variable domain, with the rest obtained from reference TRBV5-4 and TRBJ2-5, is as follows: ETGVTQSPTHLIKTRGQQVTLRCSSQSGHNTVSWYQQALGQGPQFIFQYYREEENGRGNFPPRFSGLQFPNYSSELNVNALELDDSALYLCASSPIKGGAQETQYFGPGTRLLVL.

V usage is TRBV10-3 and J usage is TRBJ2-3, with 7 bases fitting TRBD2. Germline V gene data show CDR1 as ENHRY and CDR2 as SYGVKD. V lost 3 bases, J lost 0 bases, and 6 bases stayed unmatched. There are 16 residues in the CDR3. CDR3 bases: TGTGCCATCAGTGATAGGAGCGGGGAAAGCACAGATACGCAGTATTTT. This codes for CAISDRSGESTDTQYF.

The chain has TRBV9 and TRBJ2-3; 10 bases align to TRBD1. The CDR3 is made up of 15 amino acids. Per germline, CDR1 SGDLS and CDR2 YYNGEE. Losses at the gene ends were 4 bases for V and 4 bases for J; bases not matched to a gene: 6. The CDR3 DNA is TGTGCCAGCAGCCCAGGGACAGGGGCGGCAGATACGCAGTATTTT. It encodes CASSPGTGAADTQYF. The full variable domain, with the rest looked up from reference TRBV9 and TRBJ2-3, is DSGVTQTPKHLITATGQRVTLRCSPRSGDLSVYWYQQSLDQGLQFLIQYYNGEERAKGNILERFSAQQFPDLHSELNLSSLELGDSALYFCASSPGTGAADTQYFGPGTRLTVL.

The chain uses TRBV5-6 and TRBJ1-5, with D possibly TRBD1 on 5 matching bases. The CDR3 length is 14 residues. Trimming took 3 bases from V and 6 from J, leaving 13 bases between them. Germline CDR1 is SGHDT and CDR2 is YYEEEE. For the CDR3, the DNA is TGTGCCAGCAGCTCAGGGATCGTAGGTCAGCCCCAGCATTTT. It is translated as CASSSGIVGQPQHF.

This clone was detected once. J is TRBJ1-5 and V is TRBV7-8; 7 bases match TRBD1. The V and J ends lost 5 bases and 4 bases, in that order; junction bases with no gene match: 8. Per germline, CDR1 SGHVS and CDR2 FQNEAQ. This CDR3 contains 15 residues. The CDR3 loop is CASSTGQEKNQPQHF. The CDR3 DNA is TGTGCCAGCAGCACCGGACAGGAAAAAAATCAGCCCCAGCATTTT.

This clone was found a few times. The chain couples TRBV9 to TRBJ1-1; maybe TRBD1 (5 bases). V was shortened by 4 bases and J by 4 bases, with 14 bases between the two germline ends. The CDR3 runs 14 residues. Germline CDR1 and CDR2: SGDLS and YYNGEE. The CDR3 protein is CASSPGHRGTEAFF. CDR3 sequence (DNA): TGTGCCAGCAGCCCAGGACACCGCGGCACTGAAGCTTTCTTT.